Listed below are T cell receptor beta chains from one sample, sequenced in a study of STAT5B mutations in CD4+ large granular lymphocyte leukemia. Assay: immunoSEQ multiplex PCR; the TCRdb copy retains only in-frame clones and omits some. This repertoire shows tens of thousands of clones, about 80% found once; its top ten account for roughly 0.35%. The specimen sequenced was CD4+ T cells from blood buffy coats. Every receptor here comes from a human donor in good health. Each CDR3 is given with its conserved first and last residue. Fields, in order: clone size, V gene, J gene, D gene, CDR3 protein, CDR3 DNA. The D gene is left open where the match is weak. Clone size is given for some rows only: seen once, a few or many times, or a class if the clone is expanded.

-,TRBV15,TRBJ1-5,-,CATSSGQYSNQPQHF,TGTGCCACCAGCAGCGGACAGTATAGCAATCAGCCCCAGCATTTT
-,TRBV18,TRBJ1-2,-,CASSPPSGDYGYTF,TGTGCCAGCTCACCACCGTCGGGGGACTATGGCTACACCTTC
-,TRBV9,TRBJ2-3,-,CASSVALGGADTQYF,TGTGCCAGCAGCGTAGCCCTCGGCGGTGCTGATACGCAGTATTTT
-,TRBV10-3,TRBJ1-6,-,CAISEGGNSPLHF,TGTGCCATCAGTGAGGGTGGTAATTCACCCCTCCACTTT
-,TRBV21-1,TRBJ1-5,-,CASSKGAYGETGFSNQPQHF,TGTGCCAGCAGCAAAGGCGCCTACGGGGAGACAGGTTTTAGCAATCAGCCCCAGCATTTT
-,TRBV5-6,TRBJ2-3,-,CASSSNAGARADTQYF,TGTGCCAGCAGCTCGAATGCAGGGGCGAGGGCAGATACGCAGTATTTT
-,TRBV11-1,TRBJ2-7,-,CASSFGGQGYEQYF,TGTGCCAGCAGCTTTGGGGGGCAGGGCTACGAGCAGTACTTC
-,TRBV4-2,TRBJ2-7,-,CASSQPQDRVYEQYF,TGTGCCAGCAGCCAACCTCAGGACAGAGTCTACGAGCAGTACTTC
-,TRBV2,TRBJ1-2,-,CASRSGTPDGYTF,TGTGCCAGCAGATCCGGGACCCCAGATGGCTACACCTTC
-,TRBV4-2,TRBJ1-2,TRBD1,CASSQEGQDANYGYTF,TGTGCCAGCAGCCAAGAGGGACAGGATGCTAACTATGGCTACACCTTC
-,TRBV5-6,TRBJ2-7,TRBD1,CASSSGTGSPVGHEQYF,TGTGCCAGCAGCTCCGGGACAGGGAGCCCAGTCGGCCACGAGCAGTACTTC
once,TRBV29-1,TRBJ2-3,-,CSVEGGTDTQYF,TGCAGCGTTGAAGGGGGGACAGATACGCAGTATTTT
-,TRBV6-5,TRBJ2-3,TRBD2,CASRRGGIDTQYF,TGTGCCAGCAGGCGGGGGGGCATAGATACGCAGTATTTT
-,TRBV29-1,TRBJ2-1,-,CSVATSSYNEQFF,TGCAGCGTCGCTACAAGCTCCTACAATGAGCAGTTCTTC
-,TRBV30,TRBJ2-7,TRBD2,CAWTFSGRGTYEQYF,TGTGCCTGGACCTTTAGCGGGAGGGGAACTTACGAGCAGTACTTC
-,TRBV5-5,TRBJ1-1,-,CASSLAFRGLNTEAFF,TGTGCCAGCAGCTTGGCCTTCCGGGGGCTGAACACTGAAGCTTTCTTT
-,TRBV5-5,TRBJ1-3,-,CASSLYGRGNSGNTIYF,TGTGCCAGCAGCTTGTATGGGCGGGGCAACTCTGGAAACACCATATATTTT
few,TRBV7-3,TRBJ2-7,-,CASSLSSREDEQYF,TGTGCCAGCAGCTTATCCAGTCGGGAAGACGAGCAGTACTTC